These T cell receptor beta chains were read from a single sample in a study of CD8 T cells in ankylosing spondylitis. A single record per CDR3 protein comes from TCRdb applying MiXCR to the 5' RACE reads. The sample consists of nearly 250,000 distinct CDR3 sequences, 30% to 35% of them appearing once. Specimen: blood, either unsorted or a sorted T cell fraction (not recorded which). All receptors derive from a male donor with ankylosing spondylitis or in good health (not recorded which). Each CDR3 is given with its conserved first and last residue. Each record gives: J gene, V gene, D gene, clone size, CDR3 DNA, CDR3 protein. D genes are given only for firm matches. Some rows have no size entry. The others give once, few or many, or a class for an expanded clone.

J gene: TRBJ2-7; V gene: TRBV28; D gene: .; clone size: .; CDR3 DNA: TGTGCCAGCAGTTTAAGGAGGGGGAGCTCCTACGAGCAGTACTTC; CDR3 protein: CASSLRRGSSYEQYF
J gene: TRBJ2-3; V gene: TRBV20-1; D gene: .; clone size: .; CDR3 DNA: TGCAGTGCCACGAACTCTTGGGGGGGCACAGATACGCAGTATTTT; CDR3 protein: CSATNSWGGTDTQYF
J gene: TRBJ2-7; V gene: TRBV6-2/TRBV6-3; D gene: .; clone size: .; CDR3 DNA: TGTGCCAGCAGCCGGCGAGCGTACGAGCAGTACTTC; CDR3 protein: CASSRRAYEQYF
J gene: TRBJ2-2; V gene: TRBV20-1; D gene: .; clone size: few; CDR3 DNA: TGCAGTGCTAGATACACCGGGGAGCTGTTTTTT; CDR3 protein: CSARYTGELFF
J gene: TRBJ1-5; V gene: TRBV7-2; D gene: .; clone size: few; CDR3 DNA: TGTGCCAGCAGCACCGGGACGGCCGATAATCAGCCCCAGCATTTT; CDR3 protein: CASSTGTADNQPQHF
J gene: TRBJ1-2; V gene: TRBV20-1; D gene: .; clone size: .; CDR3 DNA: TGCAGTGCTAGAGTGGGGGGCTATGGCTACACCTTC; CDR3 protein: CSARVGGYGYTF
J gene: TRBJ1-2; V gene: TRBV29-1; D gene: TRBD1; clone size: .; CDR3 DNA: TGCAGCGTCGATCAGACAGGGGGGTTTTATGGCTACACCTTC; CDR3 protein: CSVDQTGGFYGYTF
J gene: TRBJ2-2; V gene: TRBV20-1; D gene: .; clone size: .; CDR3 DNA: TGCAGTGCTACCACCCATGGACAAACCGGGGAGCTGTTTTTT; CDR3 protein: CSATTHGQTGELFF
J gene: TRBJ1-5; V gene: TRBV20-1; D gene: .; clone size: .; CDR3 DNA: TGCAGTGCCTCCGCCCAGGTTAGCAATCAGCCCCAGCATTTT; CDR3 protein: CSASAQVSNQPQHF
J gene: TRBJ2-1; V gene: TRBV12-3/TRBV12-4; D gene: TRBD1; clone size: few; CDR3 DNA: TGTGCCAGCAGTCTTAACAGGGGTCACAATGAGCAGTTCTTC; CDR3 protein: CASSLNRGHNEQFF
J gene: TRBJ2-1; V gene: TRBV12-3/TRBV12-4; D gene: .; clone size: .; CDR3 DNA: TGTGCCAGCAGTTTCCAGGGGAACCACAATGAGCAGTTCTTC; CDR3 protein: CASSFQGNHNEQFF
J gene: TRBJ2-7; V gene: TRBV11-2; D gene: TRBD2; clone size: .; CDR3 DNA: TGTGCCAGCAGCTTACCGTGGACTAGCGGTACCTACGAGCAGTACTTC; CDR3 protein: CASSLPWTSGTYEQYF
J gene: TRBJ2-5; V gene: TRBV10-3; D gene: .; clone size: many; CDR3 DNA: TGTGCCATCACCGCGGATCAAGAGACCCAGTACTTC; CDR3 protein: CAITADQETQYF
J gene: TRBJ2-3; V gene: TRBV3-1; D gene: .; clone size: .; CDR3 DNA: TGTGCCAGCAGCCAACGGGGGGCGGTCATTGATACGCAGTATTTT; CDR3 protein: CASSQRGAVIDTQYF
J gene: TRBJ1-4; V gene: TRBV30; D gene: .; clone size: .; CDR3 DNA: TGTGCCTGGAGTTCCGGGACCCATGGTGAAAAACTGTTTTTT; CDR3 protein: CAWSSGTHGEKLFF
J gene: TRBJ2-1; V gene: TRBV28; D gene: TRBD1; clone size: few; CDR3 DNA: TGTGCCAGCAGTCGAGGGGGCTATGAGCAGTTCTTC; CDR3 protein: CASSRGGYEQFF
J gene: TRBJ2-5; V gene: TRBV20-1; D gene: TRBD2; clone size: .; CDR3 DNA: TGCAGTGCCCAGGGAGTAGCGGGGGACGAAGAGACCCAGTACTTC; CDR3 protein: CSAQGVAGDEETQYF
J gene: TRBJ2-3; V gene: TRBV29-1; D gene: .; clone size: many; CDR3 DNA: TGCAGCGTTCTCCGCACAGATACGCAGTATTTT; CDR3 protein: CSVLRTDTQYF
J gene: TRBJ2-1; V gene: TRBV12-3/TRBV12-4; D gene: .; clone size: .; CDR3 DNA: TGTGCCCGCAGTTTCAGCTACAGGGTCGAAAGAGTTACGTACAATGAGCAGTTCTTC; CDR3 protein: CARSFSYRVERVTYNEQFF
J gene: TRBJ1-1; V gene: TRBV10-3; D gene: TRBD1; clone size: few; CDR3 DNA: TGTGCCATCAGGCCTACCACGGGACAGGGGATCGCTGAAGCTTTCTTT; CDR3 protein: CAIRPTTGQGIAEAFF